A selection of T cell receptor beta chains follows, all from one sample in a study of cytomegalovirus exposure and HLA in healthy donors. Profiled with immunoSEQ multiplex PCR; TCRdb holds only in-frame clones, not every one. The sample has fewer than 200,000 clones; 84% are singletons. Sequenced input: PBMCs. Source of these receptors: a man aged 30-40 years in good health and CMV-seronegative. CDR3s include the opening cysteine and the closing phenylalanine or tryptophan. A D gene is named only where the DNA matches it firmly. Clone size is stated in some rows and not others, as once, few, many or a class when expanded.

size	J	D	V	DNA	CDR3
NA	TRBJ2-7	NA	TRBV7-2	TGTGCCAGCAGCTTAGTGGCCAGCGAGTCCTACGAGCAGTACTTC	CASSLVASESYEQYF
NA	TRBJ2-2	NA	TRBV30	TGTGCCTGGAGGGGGGGGCGCGGGGAGCTGTTTTTT	CAWRGGRGELFF
NA	TRBJ1-4	NA	TRBV6-1	TGTGCCAGCAGTGGGTCAGGGTTGGAGCATGAAAAACTGTTTTTT	CASSGSGLEHEKLFF
NA	TRBJ2-1	NA	TRBV12-5	TGTGCTAGTGGTTTGGAGGGGCTAGCGCCGTTCTTC	CASGLEGLAPFF
NA	TRBJ2-5	NA	TRBV5-1	TGCGCCAGCAGCTCCTCCTCAGGCATGGGGAGAGAGACCCAGTACTTC	CASSSSSGMGRETQYF
NA	TRBJ2-5	NA	TRBV7-6	TGTGCCAGCAGCTTAGACCTGGACTGGCGTCAAGAGACCCAGTACTTC	CASSLDLDWRQETQYF
NA	TRBJ2-1	NA	TRBV4-1	TGCGCCAGCAGCCGAAGAGGGGAGGGGGACTTCCACAATGAGCAGTTCTTC	CASSRRGEGDFHNEQFF
NA	TRBJ1-1	NA	TRBV18	TGTGCCAGCTCACCACAACAGGGACAGAACACTGAAGCTTTCTTT	CASSPQQGQNTEAFF
NA	TRBJ2-1	NA	TRBV7-2	TGTGCCAGCAGCCCCCAGTACAATGAGCAGTTCTTC	CASSPQYNEQFF
few	TRBJ2-3	TRBD2	TRBV27	TGTGCCAGCAGTTTCACCGCGGTTAGCGGGAGACCCAGCACAGATACGCAGTATTTT	CASSFTAVSGRPSTDTQYF
NA	TRBJ1-1	NA	TRBV4-1	TGCGCCAGCAGCCAAGGTTCGGCAGGGAAGGGCACTGAAGCTTTCTTT	CASSQGSAGKGTEAFF
few	TRBJ1-2	NA	TRBV6-5	TGTGCCAGCAGTTACTCGGTGGGCGCTTTTAGCTATGGCTACACCTTC	CASSYSVGAFSYGYTF
NA	TRBJ1-5	TRBD1	TRBV19	TGTGCCAGTAGTATGAGAACAGGGGCCCTTGATCAGCCCCAGCATTTT	CASSMRTGALDQPQHF
NA	TRBJ2-1	NA	TRBV30	TGTGCCTGGAGCGACACGGGGGGCGTTCGAAATGAGCAGTTCTTC	CAWSDTGGVRNEQFF
few	TRBJ2-5	TRBD1	TRBV19	TGTGCCAGTAGTATACAAGGGGGCTTCCAAGAGACCCAGTACTTC	CASSIQGGFQETQYF
NA	TRBJ1-4	TRBD1	TRBV30	TGTGCCTGGAGGGGTGACAGGGGGCAAGGTGAAAAACTGTTTTTT	CAWRGDRGQGEKLFF